The 13 T cell receptor beta chains below all came from one sample that was sequenced in a study of beta chain features in type 1 diabetes. Study results and limitations: Moderate but significant shortening of TCRB CDR3s was recorded in all four CD4+ subsets from Type 1 diabetes patients.

Isolated RNA was reverse transcribed in full, so expressed TCRB transcripts were sequenced. Assay used: immunoSEQ multiplex PCR; TCRdb lists only in-frame clones, some missing. This table holds roughly 240,000 clones, less than 30% found once. Which antigens these TCRs recognize remains unknown. Sequencing was performed on naive CD4+ T cells from blood. These receptors all come from a woman in her thirties with type 1 diabetes.

The chain couples TRBV7-3 to TRBJ1-4; 8 bases align to TRBD1. Germline-derived CDR1 and CDR2 are SGHTA and FQGTGA. The J segment lost 4 bases and the V segment lost 6 bases, leaving 7 bases of the junction unmatched. This CDR3 is 15 amino acids long. DNA of the CDR3: TGTGCCAGCAGACAATCTACAGGGGGTAATGAAAAACTGTTTTTT. This encodes CASRQSTGGNEKLFF.

V gene TRBV19 combines with J gene TRBJ1-2, with 9 nucleotides matching TRBD1. This CDR3 region has 12 residues. Germline loops: CDR1 LNHDA, CDR2 SQIVND (reference sequence). V dropped 6 bases and J dropped 8; count of bases not matched to a gene: 4. The CDR3 DNA is TGTGCCAGTAGCCTGGACAGGGGCGGCTACACCTTC. This encodes CASSLDRGGYTF.

This chain uses TRBV9 with TRBJ1-2; D is possibly TRBD1 (6 bases). The CDR3 has 14 amino acids. Per germline, CDR1 SGDLS and CDR2 YYNGEE. Trimming pared 3 bases from V and 2 bases from J, leaving 11 bases between. In nucleotides, the CDR3 is TGTGCCAGCAGCGAGCAGGGGACCAACTATGGCTACACCTTC. Its protein product is CASSEQGTNYGYTF. The full variable domain, completed using reference TRBV9 and TRBJ1-2, is DSGVTQTPKHLITATGQRVTLRCSPRSGDLSVYWYQQSLDQGLQFLIQYYNGEERAKGNILERFSAQQFPDLHSELNLSSLELGDSALYFCASSEQGTNYGYTFGSGTRLTVV.

This clone was seen more than once but under ten times. The chain employs TRBV7-9 and TRBJ1-1; tentative D call: TRBD1 (6 bases). Germline loops: CDR1 SEHNR, CDR2 FQNEAQ (reference sequence). The V end lost 4 bases, the J end lost 7 bases, and 10 bases lay between the germline ends. The CDR3 is made up of 12 amino acids. CDR3 region: CASSYQDSEAFF. The CDR3, as DNA: TGTGCCAGCAGCTATCAGGACAGTGAAGCTTTCTTT.

This clone was detected only a few times. The chain recombines TRBV7-3 with TRBJ2-1, with 10 bases identical to TRBD2. The ends lost 1 base at V and 10 bases at J; junction bases unmatched: 7. The CDR3 extends over 15 amino acids. CDR1 is SGHTA and CDR2 is FQGTGA in the germline V gene. The CDR3, as DNA: TGTGCCAGCAGCTTAATCCTAGCGGGAGTCGACGAGCAGTTCTTC. Translating it yields CASSLILAGVDEQFF.

This clone appeared a few times. This chain connects TRBV19 to TRBJ1-2; D not resolved. The V end was cut by 9 bases, the J end by 2 bases, with 19 bases between. The germline gives CDR1 LNHDA, CDR2 SQIVND (reference sequence). The CDR3 totals 15 residues. The CDR3 region is CASRYSWRMNYGYTF. In nucleotides, the CDR3 is TGTGCCAGCCGTTATTCGTGGAGGATGAACTATGGCTACACCTTC.

The chain joins TRBV5-4 to TRBJ2-5, with 14 bases aligning to TRBD2. Per germline, CDR1 SGHNT and CDR2 YYREEE (reference sequence). The CDR3 has 16 amino acids. V trimming: 2 bases; J trimming: 5 bases; junction bases outside the gene matches: 5. CDR3 sequence: CASSFGTSGRGETQYF. The CDR3 coding sequence is TGTGCCAGCAGCTTCGGGACTAGCGGGAGAGGGGAGACCCAGTACTTC.

V usage is TRBV2 and J usage is TRBJ1-1; D is unresolved. V was trimmed by 7 bases and J by 1 base, leaving 10 bases between them. CDR1 SNHLY and CDR2 FYNNEI come from the germline V gene. The CDR3 extends over 13 amino acids. The CDR3 DNA reads as TGTGCCAGCAAGCAGGTTTGGAACACTGAAGCTTTCTTT. It is translated as CASKQVWNTEAFF.

This clone was counted only a few times. The chain couples TRBV30 to TRBJ2-7; TRBD1 aligns across 7 bases. V was pared by 5 bases and J by 4 bases, with 5 bases of the junction left unmatched. This CDR3 spans 12 amino acids. CDR1 and CDR2 from the germline V gene are GTSNPN and SVGIG (reference sequence). The CDR3 loop is CAWGTARYEQYF. In nucleotides, the CDR3 is TGTGCCTGGGGGACAGCTAGGTACGAGCAGTACTTC.

This clone was counted only a few times. The CDR3 bases are TGTGCCAGCAGCCTAATAGCGGGAGCGCAGTATTTT. Amino acids: CASSLIAGAQYF. This chain uses TRBV7-2 with TRBJ2-3; 9 bases match TRBD2. Germline V lookup: CDR1 SGHTA, CDR2 FQGNSA. The CDR3 loop spans 12 amino acids. The V gene end was trimmed by 5 bases and the J gene end by 10 bases; junction bases not matched to a gene: 4.

The genes are TRBV25-1 and TRBJ2-3; no definite D call. V lost 0 bases to trimming and J lost 0 bases, with 4 bases between them. This CDR3 contains 14 residues. The germline V gene has CDR1 MGHDK and CDR2 SYGVNS. Written as DNA, the CDR3 is TGTGCCAGCAGTGAATACCGGAGCACAGATACGCAGTATTTT. Translation: CASSEYRSTDTQYF.

The chain joins TRBV7-3 to TRBJ2-6, with 8 positions matching TRBD2. This CDR3 contains 21 residues. Germline V lookup: CDR1 SGHTA, CDR2 FQGTGA. Unmatched junction bases numbered 23, after V lost 6 bases and J lost 4 bases. CDR3 residues: CASSDPLTRGGRLTGANVLTF. CDR3 nucleotides: TGTGCCAGCAGTGACCCGCTTACGCGCGGGGGGCGTTTGACCGGGGCCAACGTCCTGACTTTC.

With regard to this clone: Since no conserved phenylalanine or tryptophan closes the CDR3, a read error is the likely cause. The DNA is omitted, as the CDR3 cannot be located on it reliably, and the CDR3 follows TCRdb's listing. This chain joins TRBV23-1 and TRBJ1-2; the D segment call TRBD1 is taken from the table without a DNA check. TRBV23-1 is an open reading frame, and its role is uncertain. The CDR3 spans 9 residues, counting both ends. CDR3 region: CASSQSSQV.